The sequence of this TCR beta chain was determined in a study of CD8+CD57+ T cells in acquired aplastic anemia. Whole-study context: Sorted CD4+ and CD8+ cells yielded DNA averaging around 3.2 ug.

Regarding the study as a whole: Found in both controls and patients were around 29 CD8+ CDR3 sequences.

Investigators profiled TCR beta VDJ and CDR3 from genomic DNA template. TCRdb reprocessed the reads with MiXCR, giving one entry per CDR3 protein. This table has some 120,000 distinct CDR3 sequences, approximately 36% appearing once. The patients chosen for sequencing had shown expansion of CD8+CD57+ cells (detected by flow cytometry). When blood sampling took place, the patients had received no therapy. This clonotype was detected only a few times. Its antigen is undetermined. The receptor was isolated from a human donor with aplastic anemia. The sample consisted of sorted CD4+, CD8+, or CD8+CD57+ T cells (not recorded which) from PBMCs.

CDR3 region: CASSGRPNRGNTIYF. CDR3 in DNA: TGTGCCAGCAGCGGAAGACCGAACCGGGGAAACACCATATATTTT. The rearrangement links TRBV11-1 to TRBJ1-3, with no clear D. V lost 5 bases, J lost 4 bases, and 15 bases lay in between. Germline CDR1 is SGHAT and CDR2 is FQDESV (reference sequence). This CDR3 has 15 amino acids.